The clone carrying this TCR beta chain was observed a few times. Its antigen is not identified. Runs used v3.0 of the immunoSEQ assay and were done at survey level. The repertoire was sequenced with immunoSEQ multiplex PCR; TCRdb's copy has only in-frame clones and lacks some. The table shows 10,000 to 15,000 clones, with 88% occurring only once. With 1 base removed from V and 7 bases from J, the gap between germline ends came to 13 bases. The germline gives CDR1 SGHAT, CDR2 FQNNGV. The CDR3 runs to 14 residues. The sample is drawn from a study of long-term antiretroviral therapy in people with HIV. Study-wide results and caveats: Within the repertoire, clones expanded before ART were dominant at all time points.

The TCR comes from a woman in her thirties or forties with HIV. The material was unsorted PBMCs, obtained 2.1 years after starting antiretroviral therapy. The chain carries TRBV11-2 and TRBJ1-1; possible D gene TRBD1, 6 bases. CDR3 in amino acids: CASSLGGTSREAFF. DNA of the CDR3: TGTGCCAGCAGCTTAGGTGGGACAAGTCGTGAAGCTTTCTTT.